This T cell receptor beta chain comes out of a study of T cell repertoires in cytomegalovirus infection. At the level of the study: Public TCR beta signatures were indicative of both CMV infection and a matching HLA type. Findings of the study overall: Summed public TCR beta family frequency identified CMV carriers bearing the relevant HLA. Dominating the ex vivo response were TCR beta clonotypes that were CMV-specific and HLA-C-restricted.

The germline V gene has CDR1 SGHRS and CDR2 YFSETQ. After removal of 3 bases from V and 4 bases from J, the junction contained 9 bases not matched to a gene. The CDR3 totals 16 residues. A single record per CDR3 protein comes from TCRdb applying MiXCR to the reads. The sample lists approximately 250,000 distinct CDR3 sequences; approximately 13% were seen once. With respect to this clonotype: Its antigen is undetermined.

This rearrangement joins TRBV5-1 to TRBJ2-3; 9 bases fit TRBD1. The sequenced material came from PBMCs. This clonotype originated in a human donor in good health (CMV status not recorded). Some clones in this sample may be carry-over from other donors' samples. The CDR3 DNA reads TGCGCCAGCAGCTCGTCCGGGACAGGGAGGCCAGATACGCAGTATTTT. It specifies CASSSSGTGRPDTQYF. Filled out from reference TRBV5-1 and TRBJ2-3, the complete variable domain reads KAGVTQTPRYLIKTRGQQVTLSCSPISGHRSVSWYQQTPGQGLQFLFEYFSETQRNKGNFPGRFSGRQFSNSRSEMNVSTLELGDSALYLCASSSSGTGRPDTQYFGPGTRLTVL.